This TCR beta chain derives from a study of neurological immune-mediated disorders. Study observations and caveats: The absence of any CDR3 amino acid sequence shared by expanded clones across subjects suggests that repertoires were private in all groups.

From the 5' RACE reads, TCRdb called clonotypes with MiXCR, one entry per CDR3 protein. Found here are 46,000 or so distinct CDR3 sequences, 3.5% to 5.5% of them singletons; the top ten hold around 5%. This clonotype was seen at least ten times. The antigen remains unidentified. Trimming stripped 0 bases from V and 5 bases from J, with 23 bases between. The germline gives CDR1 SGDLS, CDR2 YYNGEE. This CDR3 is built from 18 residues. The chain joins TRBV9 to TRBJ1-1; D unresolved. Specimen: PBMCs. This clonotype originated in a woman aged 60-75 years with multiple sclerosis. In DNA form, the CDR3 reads TGTGCCAGCAGCGTAGAATCGAATTTGGTCACCCTGGGGACTGAAGCTTTCTTT. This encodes CASSVESNLVTLGTEAFF.